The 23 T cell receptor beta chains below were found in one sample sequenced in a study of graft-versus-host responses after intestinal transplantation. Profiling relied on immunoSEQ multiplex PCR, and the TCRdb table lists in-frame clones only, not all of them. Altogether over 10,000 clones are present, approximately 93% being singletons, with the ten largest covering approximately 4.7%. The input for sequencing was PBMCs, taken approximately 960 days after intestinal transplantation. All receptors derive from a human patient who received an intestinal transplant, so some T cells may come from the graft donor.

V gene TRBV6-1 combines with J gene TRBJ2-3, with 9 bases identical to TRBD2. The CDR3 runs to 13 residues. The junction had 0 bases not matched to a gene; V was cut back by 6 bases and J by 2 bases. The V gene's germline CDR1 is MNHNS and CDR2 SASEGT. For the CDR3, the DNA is TGTGCCAGCAGGGGACTAGCCACAGATACGCAGTATTTT. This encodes CASRGLATDTQYF.

In DNA form, the CDR3 reads TGTGCCATGGCGGATACCTACGAGCAGTACTTC. It is translated as CAMADTYEQYF. The chain combines TRBV2 with TRBJ2-7; D is ambiguous. The V and J ends lost 10 bases and 2 bases respectively, with 9 bases between them. The germline CDR1 and CDR2 sequences are SNHLY and FYNNEI. There are 11 residues in the CDR3.

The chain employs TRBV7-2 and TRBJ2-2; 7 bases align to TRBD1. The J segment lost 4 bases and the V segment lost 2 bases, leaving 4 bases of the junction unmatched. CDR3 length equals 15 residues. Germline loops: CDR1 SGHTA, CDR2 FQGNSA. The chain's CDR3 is CASSLRGPGTGELFF. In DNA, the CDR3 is TGTGCCAGCAGCTTAAGGGGGCCTGGCACCGGGGAGCTGTTTTTT. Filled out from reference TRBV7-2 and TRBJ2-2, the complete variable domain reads GAGVSQSPSNKVTEKGKDVELRCDPISGHTALYWYRQSLGQGLEFLIYFQGNSAPDKSGLPSDRFSAERTGGSVSTLTIQRTQQEDSAVYLCASSLRGPGTGELFFGEGSRLTVL.

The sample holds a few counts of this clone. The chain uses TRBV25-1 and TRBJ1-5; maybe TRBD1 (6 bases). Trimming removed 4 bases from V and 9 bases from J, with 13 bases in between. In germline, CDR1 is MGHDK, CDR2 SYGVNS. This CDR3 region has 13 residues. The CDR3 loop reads CASSGQAARPQHF. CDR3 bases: TGTGCCAGCAGTGGACAGGCCGCGAGGCCCCAGCATTTT.

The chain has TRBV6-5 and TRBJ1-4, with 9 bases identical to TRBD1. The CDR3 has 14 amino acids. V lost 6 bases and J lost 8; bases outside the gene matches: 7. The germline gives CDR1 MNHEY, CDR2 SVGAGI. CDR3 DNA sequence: TGTGCCAGCAGCCACGGGACAGGGAAAGAAAAACTGTTTTTT. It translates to CASSHGTGKEKLFF.

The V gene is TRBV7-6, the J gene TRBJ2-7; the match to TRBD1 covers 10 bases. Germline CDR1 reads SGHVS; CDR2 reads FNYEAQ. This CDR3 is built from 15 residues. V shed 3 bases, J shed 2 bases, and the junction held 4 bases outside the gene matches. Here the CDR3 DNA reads TGTGCCAGCAGCTTCGCGGGACAGGGGCCCTACGAGCAGTACTTC. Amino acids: CASSFAGQGPYEQYF.

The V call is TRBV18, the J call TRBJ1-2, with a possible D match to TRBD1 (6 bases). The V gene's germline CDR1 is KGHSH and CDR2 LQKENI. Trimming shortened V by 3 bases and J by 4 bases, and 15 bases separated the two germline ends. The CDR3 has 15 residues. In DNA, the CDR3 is TGTGCCAGCTCACCGATGACAGGCCCAGGCTATGGCTACACCTTC. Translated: CASSPMTGPGYGYTF.

CDR3 DNA sequence: TGTGCCAGCAGCTTACAGAACAGGGGGGAAATGGAGCAGTACTTC. Amino acid sequence: CASSLQNRGEMEQYF. The chain is built from TRBV5-6 and TRBJ2-7, with TRBD1 matching over 8 bases. Germline CDR1 and CDR2: SGHDT and YYEEEE. The V segment lost 2 bases and the J segment 7 bases; nucleotides outside the gene matches: 11. CDR3 size: 15 residues.

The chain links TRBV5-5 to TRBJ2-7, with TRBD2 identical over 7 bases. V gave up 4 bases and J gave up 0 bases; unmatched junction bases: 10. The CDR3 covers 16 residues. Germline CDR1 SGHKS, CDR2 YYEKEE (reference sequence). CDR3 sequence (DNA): TGTGCCAGCAGCGTAACTAGCGAGAACCCCTCCTACGAGCAGTACTTC. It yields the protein CASSVTSENPSYEQYF.

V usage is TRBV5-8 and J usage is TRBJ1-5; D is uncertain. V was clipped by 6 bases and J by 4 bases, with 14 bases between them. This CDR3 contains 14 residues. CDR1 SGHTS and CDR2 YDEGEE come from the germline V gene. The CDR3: CASTSGPGNQPQHF. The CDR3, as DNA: TGTGCCAGCACCTCGGGCCCTGGAAATCAGCCCCAGCATTTT.

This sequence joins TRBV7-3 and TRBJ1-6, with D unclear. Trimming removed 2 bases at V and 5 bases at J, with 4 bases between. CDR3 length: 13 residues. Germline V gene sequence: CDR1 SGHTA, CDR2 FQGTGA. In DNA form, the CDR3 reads TGTGCCAGCAGCTTACAAAATAATTCACCCCTCCACTTT. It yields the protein CASSLQNNSPLHF. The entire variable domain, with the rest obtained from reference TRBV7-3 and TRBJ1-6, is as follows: GAGVSQTPSNKVTEKGKYVELRCDPISGHTALYWYRQSLGQGPEFLIYFQGTGAADDSGLPNDRFFAVRPEGSVSTLKIQRTERGDSAVYLCASSLQNNSPLHFGNGTRLTVT.

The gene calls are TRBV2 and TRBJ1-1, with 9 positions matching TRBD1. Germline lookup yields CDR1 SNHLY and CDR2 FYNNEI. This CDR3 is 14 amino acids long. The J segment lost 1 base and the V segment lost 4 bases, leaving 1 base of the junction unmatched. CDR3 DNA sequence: TGTGCCAGCAGTGCGGGACAGGGGAACACTGAAGCTTTCTTT. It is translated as CASSAGQGNTEAFF.

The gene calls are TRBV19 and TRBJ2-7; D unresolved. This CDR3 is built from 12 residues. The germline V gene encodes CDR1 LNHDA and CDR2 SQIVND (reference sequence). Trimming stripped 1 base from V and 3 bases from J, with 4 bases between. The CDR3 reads CASSIVGYEQYF. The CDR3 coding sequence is TGTGCCAGTAGTATAGTTGGCTACGAGCAGTACTTC. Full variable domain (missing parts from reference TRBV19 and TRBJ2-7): DGGITQSPKYLFRKEGQNVTLSCEQNLNHDAMYWYRQDPGQGLRLIYYSQIVNDFQKGDIAEGYSVSREKKESFPLTVTSAQKNPTAFYLCASSIVGYEQYFGPGTRLTVT.

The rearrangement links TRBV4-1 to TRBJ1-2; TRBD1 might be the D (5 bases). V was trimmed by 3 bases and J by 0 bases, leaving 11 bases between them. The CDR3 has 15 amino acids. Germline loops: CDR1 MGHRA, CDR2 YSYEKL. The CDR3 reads CASSQTTAPNYGYTF. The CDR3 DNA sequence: TGCGCCAGCAGCCAGACGACAGCCCCTAACTATGGCTACACCTTC.

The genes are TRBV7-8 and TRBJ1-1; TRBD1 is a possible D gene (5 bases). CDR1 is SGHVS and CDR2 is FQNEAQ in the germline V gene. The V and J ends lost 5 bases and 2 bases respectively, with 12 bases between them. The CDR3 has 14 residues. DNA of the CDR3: TGTGCCAGCAGCCAGGGAAGGCAAAACACTGAAGCTTTCTTT. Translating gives CASSQGRQNTEAFF.

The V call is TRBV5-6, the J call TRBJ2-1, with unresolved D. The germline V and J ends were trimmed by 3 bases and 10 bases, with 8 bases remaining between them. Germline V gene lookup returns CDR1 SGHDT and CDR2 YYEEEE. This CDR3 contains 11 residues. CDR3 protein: CASSSLREQFF. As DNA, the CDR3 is TGTGCCAGCAGCTCCCTTCGAGAGCAGTTCTTC.

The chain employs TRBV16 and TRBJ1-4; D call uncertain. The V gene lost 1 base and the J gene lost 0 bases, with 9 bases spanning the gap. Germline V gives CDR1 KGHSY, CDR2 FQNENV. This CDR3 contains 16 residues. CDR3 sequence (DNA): TGTGCCAGCAGCCAATTCTTTGGCCCAACTAATGAAAAACTGTTTTTT. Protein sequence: CASSQFFGPTNEKLFF.

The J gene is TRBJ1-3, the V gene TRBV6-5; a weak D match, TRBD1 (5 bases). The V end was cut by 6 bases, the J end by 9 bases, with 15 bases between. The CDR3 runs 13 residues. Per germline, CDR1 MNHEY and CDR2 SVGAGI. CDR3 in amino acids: CASRALRGTTIYF. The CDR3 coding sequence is TGTGCCAGCAGGGCCCTGAGAGGGACCACCATATATTTT.

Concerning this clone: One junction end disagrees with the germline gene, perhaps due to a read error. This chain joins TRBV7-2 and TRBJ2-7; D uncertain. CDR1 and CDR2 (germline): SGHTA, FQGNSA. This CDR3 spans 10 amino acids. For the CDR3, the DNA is TGTGCCAGCAGCTTAGGGTCCATCCACTTC. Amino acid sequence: CASSLGSIHF.

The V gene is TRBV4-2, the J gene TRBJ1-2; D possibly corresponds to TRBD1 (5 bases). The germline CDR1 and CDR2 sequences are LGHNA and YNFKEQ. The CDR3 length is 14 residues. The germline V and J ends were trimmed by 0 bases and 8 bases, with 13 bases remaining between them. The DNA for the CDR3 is TGTGCCAGCAGCCAAGATGGGCAGGGCGGAGGCTACACCTTC. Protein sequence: CASSQDGQGGGYTF.

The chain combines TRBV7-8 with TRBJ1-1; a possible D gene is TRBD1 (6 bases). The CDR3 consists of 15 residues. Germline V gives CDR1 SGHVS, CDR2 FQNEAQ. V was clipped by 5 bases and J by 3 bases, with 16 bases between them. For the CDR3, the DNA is TGTGCCAGCAGCCTCAGGGCCCAGGGGTACACTGAAGCTTTCTTT. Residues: CASSLRAQGYTEAFF.

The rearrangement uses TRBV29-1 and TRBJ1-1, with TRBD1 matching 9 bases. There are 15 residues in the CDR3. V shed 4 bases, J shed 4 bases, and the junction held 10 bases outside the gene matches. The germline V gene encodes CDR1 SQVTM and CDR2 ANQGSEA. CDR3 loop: CSVAGQGIWATEAFF. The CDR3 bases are TGCAGCGTTGCGGGACAGGGAATCTGGGCCACTGAAGCTTTCTTT.

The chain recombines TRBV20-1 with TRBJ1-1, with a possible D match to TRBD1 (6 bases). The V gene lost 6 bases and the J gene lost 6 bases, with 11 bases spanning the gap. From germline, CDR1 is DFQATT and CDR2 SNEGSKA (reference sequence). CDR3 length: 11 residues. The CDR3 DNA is TGCAGTGCCCCAGGGGATTCTGAAGCTTTCTTT. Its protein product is CSAPGDSEAFF.